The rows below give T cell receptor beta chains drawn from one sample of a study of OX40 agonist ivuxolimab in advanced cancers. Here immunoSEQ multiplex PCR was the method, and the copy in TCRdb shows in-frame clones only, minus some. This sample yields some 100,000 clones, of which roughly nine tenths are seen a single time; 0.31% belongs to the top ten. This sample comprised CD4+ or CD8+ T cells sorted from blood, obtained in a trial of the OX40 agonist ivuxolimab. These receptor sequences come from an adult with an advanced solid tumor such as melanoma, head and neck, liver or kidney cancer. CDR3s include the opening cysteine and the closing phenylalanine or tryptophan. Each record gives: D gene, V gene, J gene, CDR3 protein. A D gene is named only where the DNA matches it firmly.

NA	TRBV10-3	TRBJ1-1	CAISEGPSTEAFF
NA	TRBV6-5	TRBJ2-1	CASQVRVSYNEQFF
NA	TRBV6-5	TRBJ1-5	CASSYKMNQPQHF
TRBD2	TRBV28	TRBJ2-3	CASSLGGSSTDTQYF
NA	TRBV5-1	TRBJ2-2	CASSLNPPGPGNTGELFF
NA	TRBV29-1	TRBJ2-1	CSVETPSGARFVSEQFF
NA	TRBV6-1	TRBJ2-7	CASSEYFGRDEQYF
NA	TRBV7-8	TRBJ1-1	CASSPTLGRTEAFF
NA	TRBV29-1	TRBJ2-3	CSVEGRSGVRYTQYF
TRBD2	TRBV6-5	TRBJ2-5	CASSTTSGRAETQYF
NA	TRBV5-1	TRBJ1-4	CASSFRGLATNEKLFF